One T cell receptor (beta chain) is described in this entry. The entry originates in a study of beta chain features in type 1 diabetes. The V gene end was trimmed by 3 bases and the J gene end by 5 bases; junction bases not matched to a gene: 4. The CDR3 spans 16 residues. Germline CDR1 ENHRY, CDR2 SYGVKD. Every bit of the isolated RNA underwent reverse transcription, so sequencing read expressed TCRB transcripts. Some clones are missing from TCRdb's copy, which holds only in-frame ones; the method was immunoSEQ multiplex PCR. This repertoire shows roughly 500,000 clones, roughly 31% found once; its top ten account for almost 0.065%.

Sequenced sample: naive CD4+ T cells from blood. The TCR comes from a man aged 18 to 29 in good health. The J gene is TRBJ2-5, the V gene TRBV10-3, with 15 bases fitting TRBD2. The CDR3 loop reads CAISEVGLAGGETQYF. CDR3 bases: TGTGCCATCAGTGAAGTCGGACTAGCGGGAGGGGAGACCCAGTACTTC.